These T cell receptor beta chains were read from a single sample in a study of T cell responses to AZD1222 COVID-19 vaccine. Measured with immunoSEQ multiplex PCR; TCRdb has only the in-frame clones, and not every one. Among more than 95,000 clones listed, around 85% were seen once. The sample here was peripheral blood, taken 28 days after the second AZD1222 dose. The receptor source for this set is an adult who received the AZD1222 COVID-19 vaccine. Both conserved end residues are part of each CDR3. The D gene is left open where the match is weak. Expanded clones get a size class; other rows say once, few or many, or leave the size out.

-	TRBD1	TRBV9	TRBJ2-2	TGTGCCAGCAGCGTAGGAGGTCCGGGACAGCCCGGGGAGCTGTTTTTT	CASSVGGPGQPGELFF
-	-	TRBV6-5	TRBJ2-2	TGTGCCAGCGAGTTACCACAGGGTTTCACCGGGGAGCTGTTTTTT	CASELPQGFTGELFF
-	TRBD2	TRBV5-1	TRBJ2-3	TGCGCCAGCGGACTAGACAACACAGATACGCAGTATTTT	CASGLDNTDTQYF
-	-	TRBV5-1	TRBJ2-2	TGCGCCAGCAGCCCCAGACAGATGAACACCGGGGAGCTGTTTTTT	CASSPRQMNTGELFF
once	TRBD1	TRBV5-1	TRBJ2-3	TGCGCCAGCAGCACCGGGACAGGGGTGACAGATACGCAGTATTTT	CASSTGTGVTDTQYF
-	TRBD2	TRBV14	TRBJ2-3	TGTGCCAGCAGCCAAGATTACGGCGGGGGAGTCACAGATACGCAGTATTTT	CASSQDYGGGVTDTQYF
-	TRBD1	TRBV2	TRBJ1-6	TGTGCCAGCACCCCGGGGTTCGACAGGGACTGGGGTGGCTCCTATAATTCACCCCTCCACTTT	CASTPGFDRDWGGSYNSPLHF
-	-	TRBV7-8	TRBJ1-5	TGTGCCAGCAGCTTAGGTACGGTAAATCAGCCCCAGCATTTT	CASSLGTVNQPQHF
few	-	TRBV4-2	TRBJ1-3	TGTGCCAGCAGCCAAGTTTTTGCGGCATTGGGAAACACCATATATTTT	CASSQVFAALGNTIYF
-	-	TRBV30	TRBJ1-3	TGTGCCTGGAGCAAGGGGGTTCCCCTCTCTGGAAACACCATATATTTT	CAWSKGVPLSGNTIYF
-	-	TRBV4-3	TRBJ1-2	TGCGCCAGCAGCCAAGATGGGGGGGCTTTGAACTATGGCTACACCTTC	CASSQDGGALNYGYTF
-	-	TRBV15	TRBJ1-1	TGTGCCACCAGCAGATTAAACTCCGGGACATCGAACACTGAAGCTTTCTTT	CATSRLNSGTSNTEAFF
once	-	TRBV9	TRBJ2-5	TGTGCCAGCAGCGTAGAGGGGTCGACTGAGCAGTACTTC	CASSVEGSTEQYF
once	TRBD2	TRBV5-5	TRBJ2-1	TGTGCCAGCAGTAGCGGGGGAGCGGGCAATGAGCAGTTCTTC	CASSSGGAGNEQFF
-	-	TRBV10-3	TRBJ1-3	TGTGCCATCACGTTGGAGCGCGGAAACACCATATATTTT	CAITLERGNTIYF
-	-	TRBV5-4	TRBJ2-6	TGTGCCAGCAGCCCCGGGCCAGGGGGGTCCCCTGGGGCCAACGTCCTGACTTTC	CASSPGPGGSPGANVLTF
-	-	TRBV2	TRBJ1-3	TGTGCCAGCAGATATAGTCTTGGAAACACCATATATTTT	CASRYSLGNTIYF
-	-	TRBV5-1	TRBJ2-5	TGCGCCAGCAGCTTGGGGACCGCCCAAGAGACCCAGTACTTC	CASSLGTAQETQYF
-	-	TRBV9	TRBJ2-3	TGTGCCAGCAGCGTACAATCGGGACTCCGATCAGATACGCAGTATTTT	CASSVQSGLRSDTQYF
once	TRBD2	TRBV9	TRBJ2-3	TGTGCCAGCAGCAACACCGATAGACTAGCGGGGACAGATACGCAGTATTTT	CASSNTDRLAGTDTQYF
few	-	TRBV5-1	TRBJ2-7	TGCGCCAGCAGCTTAAGAATTCTGGACGAGCAGTACTTC	CASSLRILDEQYF
-	TRBD1	TRBV28	TRBJ1-1	TGTGCCAGCAGTTTACGGGGACAGGGGGCGACTCCTGAAGCTTTCTTT	CASSLRGQGATPEAFF
-	TRBD1	TRBV2	TRBJ1-4	TGTGCCAGCAAGGTCGGGACAGGGTTAGAAAAACTGTTTTTT	CASKVGTGLEKLFF
few	TRBD1	TRBV4-3	TRBJ1-2	TGCGCCAGCAGCCAAGATAGGAGGGCGGGACAGGTCTATGGCTACACCTTC	CASSQDRRAGQVYGYTF
-	-	TRBV7-2	TRBJ1-5	TGTGCCAGCAGCTTAGTATGGCAGCCCCAGCATTTT	CASSLVWQPQHF
-	-	TRBV27	TRBJ1-2	TGTGCCAGCAGGGTCGGGGACACCGGGGGCTATGGCTACACCTTC	CASRVGDTGGYGYTF
-	TRBD1	TRBV6-1	TRBJ1-5	TGTGCCAGCAGTGAAGCCCGACAGGGGCCTAATCGAAATCAGCCCCAGCATTTT	CASSEARQGPNRNQPQHF
once	TRBD1	TRBV7-8	TRBJ1-1	TGTGCCAGCCGGGGACAGGCGGGCACTGAAGCTTTCTTT	CASRGQAGTEAFF
-	-	TRBV3-1/TRBV3-2	TRBJ1-3	TGTGCCAGCAGCAAGGCCCCGGGAGCCGAAGGCAGAAACACCATATATTTT	CASSKAPGAEGRNTIYF
-	-	TRBV10-1	TRBJ2-1	TGCGCCAGTCAGGGTTACAATGAGCAGTTCTTC	CASQGYNEQFF
-	-	TRBV27	TRBJ1-2	TGTGCCAGCAGTTTATCGTTCGGAGCCTATGGCTACACCTTC	CASSLSFGAYGYTF
few	-	TRBV6-5	TRBJ1-2	TGTGCCAGCAGTCCAGGAGATTCCTATGGCTACACCTTC	CASSPGDSYGYTF
few	-	TRBV6-6	TRBJ1-1	TGTGCCAGCAGTTACTCGCTTCCGGGGGTTGCTGAAGCTTTCTTT	CASSYSLPGVAEAFF
-	-	TRBV7-3	TRBJ2-2	TGTGCCAGCAGCATAGGGACCCCGGGCACCGGGGAGCTGTTTTTT	CASSIGTPGTGELFF
-	TRBD2	TRBV2	TRBJ2-2	TGTGCCAGCAGGAATCGCACTAGCGCCGGGGAGCTGTTTTTT	CASRNRTSAGELFF
-	-	TRBV3-1/TRBV3-2	TRBJ1-4	TGTGCCAGCAGCCAAGCTCGGGGTAGGGGCGAAAAACTGTTTTTT	CASSQARGRGEKLFF
-	-	TRBV7-9	TRBJ2-5	TGTGCCAGCAGCCCCATCAATACTAGGGGGGGAGAGACCCAGTACTTC	CASSPINTRGGETQYF
-	-	TRBV2	TRBJ1-1	TGTGCCAGCAGTGGCGAGGGTTACGCTTTCTTT	CASSGEGYAFF
-	-	TRBV28	TRBJ1-2	TGTGCCAGCAGTTTAAGTACAGGACCTCTGTCGGAAGGCTACACCTTC	CASSLSTGPLSEGYTF
-	TRBD1	TRBV2	TRBJ2-3	TGTGCCAGCAGTTCGGGACAGGGGCTCACAGATACGCAGTATTTT	CASSSGQGLTDTQYF
-	TRBD1	TRBV7-2	TRBJ1-1	TGTGCCAGCAGCTCCTTACAGGGGGCGTACACTGAAGCTTTCTTT	CASSSLQGAYTEAFF
-	-	TRBV11-2	TRBJ1-1	TGTGCCAGCAGCTTGGGGCAGGGCAGAGCTTTCTTT	CASSLGQGRAFF
-	-	TRBV5-1	TRBJ1-4	TGCGCCAGCAGCTTGGCCCACTGGGGTGAGGAAAAACTGTTTTTT	CASSLAHWGEEKLFF
-	TRBD1	TRBV5-1	TRBJ1-1	TGCGCCAGCAGCGTACTAGGACAGGGGAACACTGAAGCTTTCTTT	CASSVLGQGNTEAFF
-	TRBD1	TRBV5-8	TRBJ1-6	TGTGCCAGCAGCCTGGGAATAACGGGAAACAGGGGGTGGAATTCACCCCTCCACTTT	CASSLGITGNRGWNSPLHF
-	TRBD2	TRBV27	TRBJ2-5	TGTGCCAGCGGAGCGGGCGGAGCGGGGGGTACCCAGTACTTC	CASGAGGAGGTQYF
-	-	TRBV9	TRBJ2-1	TGTGCCAGCAGCGTAGGGGCGGCCAATGAGCAGTTCTTC	CASSVGAANEQFF
-	-	TRBV7-2	TRBJ1-4	TGTGCCAGCAGCTCGGGACGGCTTAATGAAAAACTGTTTTTT	CASSSGRLNEKLFF
few	-	TRBV3-1/TRBV3-2	TRBJ1-1	TGTGCCAGCAGCCAAGGGGGCGGCAGGCGGGTGAACACTGAAGCTTTCTTT	CASSQGGGRRVNTEAFF
-	TRBD1	TRBV18	TRBJ2-7	TGTGCCAGCTCAGGGACAGTGGGTAACGACGAGCAGTACTTC	CASSGTVGNDEQYF
-	-	TRBV3-1/TRBV3-2	TRBJ1-5	TGTGCCAGCAGCCCCAACCAGGGGCTTCAGCCCCAGCATTTT	CASSPNQGLQPQHF
-	TRBD1	TRBV27	TRBJ1-2	TGTGCCAGCAGTCCGTGGGGGGAAACAGGGGGTGGCTACACCTTC	CASSPWGETGGGYTF
-	TRBD1	TRBV6-5	TRBJ2-5	TGTGCCAGCAACAACAGGGGGCAAGAGACCCAGTACTTC	CASNNRGQETQYF
-	TRBD1	TRBV13	TRBJ1-4	TGTGCCAGCAGCGCCCCGACAGGGGAGGTGTTTTTT	CASSAPTGEVFF
-	TRBD2	TRBV5-1	TRBJ2-7	TGCGCCAGCAGCTTGGGTGCGGGGGGTCTCGGGCAGCAGTACTTC	CASSLGAGGLGQQYF